This is a list of T cell receptor beta chains from one sample in a study of post-analysis software for immune sequencing data. TCRdb re-analysed the PCR reads in MiXCR, keeping a single row per CDR3 protein. The table shows around 770,000 distinct CDR3 sequences, with 46% occurring only once. Specimen: blood. These receptors were taken from a girl under 18 with multiple sclerosis. CDR3s include the opening cysteine and the closing phenylalanine or tryptophan. Fields, in order: CDR3 protein, CDR3 DNA, D gene, clone size, V gene, J gene. A D gene is named only where the DNA matches it firmly. A clone size is listed for some rows: how often the clone was seen (once, few, many), or a class if it is expanded.

CASSQESGLEDTQYF	TGCGCCAGCAGCCAGGAAAGCGGGCTTGAAGATACGCAGTATTTT	NA	once	TRBV4-1	TRBJ2-3
CASSLGPLSSANTGELFF	TGTGCCAGCAGCCTAGGCCCTTTAAGCAGCGCGAACACCGGGGAGCTGTTTTTT	NA	NA	TRBV13	TRBJ2-2
CASSFPRPQEGTQYF	TGTGCCAGCAGCTTCCCTAGGCCCCAGGAGGGGACCCAGTACTTC	NA	NA	TRBV11-1	TRBJ2-5
CSARLVGTYNEQFF	TGCAGTGCAAGACTAGTTGGAACCTACAATGAGCAGTTCTTC	NA	NA	TRBV20-1	TRBJ2-1
CASSLAGEGAEQYF	TGTGCCAGCAGTTTGGCGGGAGAGGGGGCCGAGCAGTACTTC	NA	NA	TRBV27	TRBJ2-7
CASSLTPGGSEQYF	TGTGCCAGCAGTCTCACCCCGGGGGGCAGCGAGCAGTACTTC	NA	NA	TRBV6-1	TRBJ2-7
CASSPRASGKGEQYF	TGTGCCAGCAGCCCGAGGGCTAGCGGGAAGGGCGAGCAGTACTTC	TRBD2	NA	TRBV6-5	TRBJ2-7
CSVSKGTGYTF	TGCAGCGTCTCCAAGGGAACTGGCTACACCTTC	NA	many	TRBV29-1	TRBJ1-2
CASSSLIPSYGYTF	TGTGCCAGCAGTTCTCTGATTCCCTCCTATGGCTACACCTTC	NA	once	TRBV12-3/TRBV12-4	TRBJ1-2
CSARAYQETQYF	TGCAGTGCTAGGGCGTACCAAGAGACCCAGTACTTC	NA	NA	TRBV20-1	TRBJ2-5
CASSQDRRERDNTDTQYF	TGCGCCAGCAGCCAAGATCGTCGAGAGCGGGATAACACAGATACGCAGTATTTT	TRBD2	NA	TRBV4-3	TRBJ2-3